This T cell receptor (beta chain) came from a study of radiotherapy plus CTLA-4 blockade in lung cancer. The study's findings and limits: TCR clones originating in tumors grew in number in blood after radiotherapy plus ipilimumab.

Germline V CDR1 and CDR2: SGHAT, FQNNGV. The CDR3 totals 15 residues. J lost 1 base, V lost 4 bases, and 6 bases had no gene match. Points on this clone: No antigen is known for it.

The data were produced by immunoSEQ multiplex PCR, yet TCRdb's version contains in-frame clones alone and is incomplete. The table has 40,000 to 55,000 clones, 86% seen once; the top ten hold about a sixth. V and J are TRBV11-2 and TRBJ1-2; 7 nucleotides line up with TRBD1. The sequences come from peripheral blood, collected from a patient treated with radiotherapy plus ipilimumab. The TCR sequence derives from a human donor with non-small cell lung cancer that progressed on radiotherapy plus ipilimumab. Some clones in this sample may be carry-over from other donors' samples. CDR3 amino acids: CASSSGDRVNYGYTF. The CDR3 DNA sequence: TGTGCCAGCAGCTCAGGGGACAGAGTTAACTATGGCTACACCTTC.